This TCR beta chain was sequenced in a study of cytomegalovirus exposure and HLA in healthy donors. Trimming at V came to 6 bases and at J to 6 bases, leaving 12 bases not matched to a gene. CDR3 length: 15 residues. Per the germline V gene, CDR1 is MNHNS and CDR2 is SASEGT. It was with 60 Vbeta and 13 Jbeta primers that the PCR ran. Data came from immunoSEQ multiplex PCR; TCRdb stores just in-frame clones and leaves some out. The sample records about 120,000 clones, approximately 78% being singletons. The table lists this clone with a few counts. This TCR came from a man aged 25 to 40 in good health and CMV-seropositive. The sample consisted of PBMCs. The chain joins TRBV6-1 to TRBJ2-7; TRBD1 aligns across 9 bases. The CDR3 coding sequence is TGTGCCAGCAGGGTTGACAGGGGGGTCGTCTCCGAGCAGTACTTC. This sequence encodes CASRVDRGVVSEQYF.